A selection of T cell receptor beta chains follows, all from one sample in a study of T cell responses to AZD1222 COVID-19 vaccine. Profiled with immunoSEQ multiplex PCR; TCRdb holds only in-frame clones, not every one. The table records fewer than 200,000 clones, just over 90% of them present only once. The specimen was peripheral blood, collected on day 0 of AZD1222 vaccination. These receptors came from an adult in good health. CDR3s include the opening cysteine and the closing phenylalanine or tryptophan. A D gene is named only where the DNA matches it firmly. Only some rows state a clone size, as once, few, many or a class for expanded clones.

d_call: -
j_call: TRBJ1-1
v_call: TRBV7-9
cdr3_length: 15
clone_size: -
cdr3_aa: CASSFPWTENTEAFF
cdr3_nt: TGTGCCAGCAGCTTCCCTTGGACGGAGAACACTGAAGCTTTCTTT

d_call: -
j_call: TRBJ2-3
v_call: TRBV5-6
cdr3_length: 13
clone_size: -
cdr3_aa: CASSARSTDTQYF
cdr3_nt: TGTGCCAGCAGCGCGAGGAGCACAGATACGCAGTATTTT

d_call: -
j_call: TRBJ1-5
v_call: TRBV3-1/TRBV3-2
cdr3_length: 15
clone_size: -
cdr3_aa: CASSTGGLSDQPQHF
cdr3_nt: TGTGCCAGCAGCACCGGGGGACTCTCTGATCAGCCCCAGCATTTT

d_call: -
j_call: TRBJ1-1
v_call: TRBV30
cdr3_length: 12
clone_size: -
cdr3_aa: CAWSRGLLEAFF
cdr3_nt: TGTGCCTGGAGCCGGGGACTCCTTGAAGCTTTCTTT

d_call: -
j_call: TRBJ1-5
v_call: TRBV7-9
cdr3_length: 13
clone_size: -
cdr3_aa: CASSPPAGQPQHF
cdr3_nt: TGTGCCAGCAGCCCTCCCGCGGGGCAGCCCCAGCATTTT

d_call: -
j_call: TRBJ1-1
v_call: TRBV19
cdr3_length: 14
clone_size: -
cdr3_aa: CASTTREGNTEAFF
cdr3_nt: TGTGCCAGTACAACCCGCGAAGGGAACACTGAAGCTTTCTTT

d_call: -
j_call: TRBJ2-1
v_call: TRBV30
cdr3_length: 14
clone_size: once
cdr3_aa: CAWSDSGPYNEQFF
cdr3_nt: TGTGCCTGGAGCGATAGCGGTCCTTACAATGAGCAGTTCTTC

d_call: TRBD1
j_call: TRBJ2-7
v_call: TRBV11-2
cdr3_length: 17
clone_size: -
cdr3_aa: CASSFGTGGFRAYEQYF
cdr3_nt: TGTGCCAGCAGCTTCGGGACAGGGGGTTTCAGAGCTTACGAGCAGTACTTC

d_call: -
j_call: TRBJ2-7
v_call: TRBV7-9
cdr3_length: 13
clone_size: -
cdr3_aa: CASSSPGGYEQYF
cdr3_nt: TGTGCCAGCAGCTCGCCCGGGGGCTACGAGCAGTACTTC

d_call: TRBD1
j_call: TRBJ2-5
v_call: TRBV7-7
cdr3_length: 16
clone_size: -
cdr3_aa: CASSLARTGLWETQYF
cdr3_nt: TGTGCCAGCAGCTTAGCCCGGACAGGGCTTTGGGAGACCCAGTACTTC